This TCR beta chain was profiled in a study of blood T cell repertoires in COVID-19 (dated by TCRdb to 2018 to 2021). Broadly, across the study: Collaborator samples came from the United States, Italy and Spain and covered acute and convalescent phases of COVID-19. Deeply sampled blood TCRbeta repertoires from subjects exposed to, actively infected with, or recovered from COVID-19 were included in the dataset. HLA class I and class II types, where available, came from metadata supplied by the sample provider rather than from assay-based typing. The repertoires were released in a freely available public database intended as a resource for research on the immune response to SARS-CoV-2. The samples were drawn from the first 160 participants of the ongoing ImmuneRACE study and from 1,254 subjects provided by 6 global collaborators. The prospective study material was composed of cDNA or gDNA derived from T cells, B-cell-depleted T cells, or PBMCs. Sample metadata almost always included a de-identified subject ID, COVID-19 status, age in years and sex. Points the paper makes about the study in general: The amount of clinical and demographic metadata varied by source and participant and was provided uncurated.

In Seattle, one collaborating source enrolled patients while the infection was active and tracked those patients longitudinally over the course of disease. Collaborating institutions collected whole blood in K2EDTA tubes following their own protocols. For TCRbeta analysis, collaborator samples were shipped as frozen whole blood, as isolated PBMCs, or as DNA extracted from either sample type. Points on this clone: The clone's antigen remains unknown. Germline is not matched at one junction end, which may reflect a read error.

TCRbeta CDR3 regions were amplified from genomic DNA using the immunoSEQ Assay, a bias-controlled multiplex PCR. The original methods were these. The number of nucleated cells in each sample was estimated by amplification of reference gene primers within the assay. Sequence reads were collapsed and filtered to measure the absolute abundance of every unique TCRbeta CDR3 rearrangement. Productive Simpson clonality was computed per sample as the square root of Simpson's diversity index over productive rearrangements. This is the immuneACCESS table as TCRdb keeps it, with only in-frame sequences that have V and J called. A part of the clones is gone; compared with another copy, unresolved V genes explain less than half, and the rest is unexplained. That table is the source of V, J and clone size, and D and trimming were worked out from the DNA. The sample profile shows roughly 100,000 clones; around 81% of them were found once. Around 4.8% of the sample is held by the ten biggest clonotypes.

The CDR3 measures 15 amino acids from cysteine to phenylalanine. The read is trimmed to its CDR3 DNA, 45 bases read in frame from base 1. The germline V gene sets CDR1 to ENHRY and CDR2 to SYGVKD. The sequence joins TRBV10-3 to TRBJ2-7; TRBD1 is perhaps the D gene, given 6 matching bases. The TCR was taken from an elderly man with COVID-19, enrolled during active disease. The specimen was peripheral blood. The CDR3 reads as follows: CAISDQGGPSHEQYF. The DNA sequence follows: TGTGCCATCAGTGATCAAGGGGGTCCCTCCCACGAGCAGTACTTC.